The present entry profiles one TCR beta chain with its context. This sample was taken from a study of blood T cell repertoires in COVID-19. Germline V gene sequence: CDR1 SGHRS, CDR2 YFSETQ. The V segment lost 5 bases and the J segment 9 bases; nucleotides outside the gene matches: 16. The CDR3 has 17 residues. Methods used by the authors: Nucleated cell counts were estimated from reference gene primer amplification. The table came from immunoSEQ multiplex PCR; TCRdb's copy has only in-frame clones and leaves some out. V and J calls and clone size are those listed in that table; D and trimming were worked out from the DNA. This table holds fewer than 150,000 clones, 75% to 90% found once.

The rearrangement uses TRBV5-1 and TRBJ2-1; TRBD2 matches at 11 bases. The sequence derives from a man aged 30 to 39 who had recovered from COVID-19. Material for sequencing was PBMCs or T cells enriched from blood (not recorded which). Here the CDR3 reads CASRDGGSGRAGGEQFF. For the CDR3, the DNA is TGCGCCAGCAGGGATGGTGGTAGCGGGAGGGCCGGAGGTGAGCAGTTCTTC.